One and the same sample provided the 29 T cell receptor beta chains below, sequenced in a study of blood T cell repertoires in COVID-19. Profiling relied on immunoSEQ multiplex PCR, and the TCRdb table lists in-frame clones only, not all of them. In the table there are under 200,000 clones, roughly 85% of which are singletons. Input material: peripheral blood. The receptors originated from a young woman with acute or convalescent COVID-19.

This rearrangement joins TRBV29-1 to TRBJ2-1; no reliable D call. Germline V CDR1 and CDR2: SQVTM, ANQGSEA. Trimming pared 7 bases from V and 7 bases from J, leaving 14 bases between. CDR3 length: 12 residues. This CDR3 reads CSADNYGNEQFF. The CDR3 DNA reads TGCAGCGCCGATAATTACGGGAATGAGCAGTTCTTC.

This chain links TRBV6-5 with TRBJ2-3, with D possibly TRBD1 on 5 matching bases. Germline CDR1 reads MNHEY; CDR2 reads SVGAGI. CDR3 length equals 15 residues. V was pared by 7 bases and J by 3 bases, with 17 bases between. DNA for the CDR3: TGTGCCAGCACCCCCTGGGGCGGTCGTACAGATACGCAGTATTTT. It encodes CASTPWGGRTDTQYF.

DNA for the CDR3: TGTGCCAGCAGTACCACTAGCGGGATGACCTACGAGCAGTACTTC. Translation gives CASSTTSGMTYEQYF. The chain joins TRBV28 to TRBJ2-7; 10 bases agree with TRBD2. V gave up 5 bases and J gave up 2 bases; unmatched junction bases: 6. CDR3 size: 15 residues. Germline V lookup: CDR1 MDHEN, CDR2 SYDVKM. Using reference TRBV28 and TRBJ2-7 for the parts outside the CDR3, the full variable domain is DVKVTQSSRYLVKRTGEKVFLECVQDMDHENMFWYRQDPGLGLRLIYFSYDVKMKEKGDIPEGYSVSREKKERFSLILESASTNQTSMYLCASSTTSGMTYEQYFGPGTRLTVT.

This chain links TRBV5-1 with TRBJ1-6, with D hard to call. The germline V and J ends were trimmed by 1 base and 9 bases, with 23 bases remaining between them. The CDR3 extends over 18 amino acids. The V gene's germline CDR1 is SGHRS and CDR2 YFSETQ. In DNA form, the CDR3 reads TGCGCCAGCAGCTTGTACTCGCTCGGGGAAAGTCAAGTTTCACCCCTCCACTTT. It yields the protein CASSLYSLGESQVSPLHF.

This chain uses TRBV2 with TRBJ2-1; TRBD2 aligns across 12 bases. CDR3 size: 15 residues. V shed 7 bases, J shed 9 bases, and the junction held 10 bases outside the gene matches. Germline V gene sequence: CDR1 SNHLY, CDR2 FYNNEI. The CDR3 DNA sequence: TGTGCCAGCACCGGCAGGACTAGCGGGACGGGTGAGCAGTTCTTC. It specifies CASTGRTSGTGEQFF.

This chain connects TRBV28 to TRBJ1-4; D ambiguous. The length of the CDR3 is 14 residues. The V gene's germline CDR1 is MDHEN and CDR2 SYDVKM. The V end lost 3 bases, the J end lost 4 bases, and 9 bases lay between the germline ends. This chain's CDR3 is CASSLYLGNEKLFF. The CDR3 DNA reads TGTGCCAGCAGTTTGTATCTCGGTAATGAAAAACTGTTTTTT.

This clone was recorded only once. Distinct nucleotide sequences in the sample also encode this CDR3. The V call is TRBV14, the J call TRBJ1-1, with 8 bases matching TRBD1. CDR3 length: 15 residues. The junction had 5 bases not matched to a gene; V was cut back by 4 bases and J by 1 base. Germline CDR1 reads SGHDN; CDR2 reads FVKESK. The chain's CDR3 is CASSLRTGRNTEAFF. The CDR3 DNA sequence: TGTGCCAGCAGCCTGAGGACAGGGAGGAACACTGAAGCTTTCTTT.

V is TRBV30 and J is TRBJ1-2, with D possibly being TRBD1 (5 bases). The CDR3 is made up of 14 amino acids. V was clipped by 7 bases and J by 6 bases, with 21 bases between them. CDR1 and CDR2 (germline): GTSNPN, SVGIG (reference sequence). The CDR3 sequence: CASFTPLGRDGYTF. CDR3 sequence (DNA): TGTGCCTCCTTTACCCCCCTGGGCAGGGATGGCTACACCTTC.

The table lists this clone with a few counts. CDR3 sequence reads: CASSNGGGLGQPQHF. For the CDR3, the DNA is TGTGCCAGCAGCAACGGGGGGGGACTCGGTCAGCCCCAGCATTTT. V gene TRBV6-2 or TRBV6-3 combines with J gene TRBJ1-5; the D gene is possibly TRBD1 (5 bases). CDR1 MNHEY and CDR2 SVGEGT come from the germline V gene. This CDR3 is built from 15 residues. V gave up 6 bases and J gave up 6 bases, with 18 bases separating them.

The chain couples TRBV28 to TRBJ1-6; TRBD1 agrees at 7 bases. Germline CDR1 MDHEN, CDR2 SYDVKM. V was clipped by 5 bases and J by 10 bases; unmatched bases: 11. The CDR3 extends over 15 amino acids. CDR3 in amino acids: CASSQYGQVGSPLHF. The CDR3 bases are TGTGCCAGCAGTCAATATGGACAGGTTGGATCACCCCTCCACTTT. Using reference TRBV28 and TRBJ1-6 for the parts outside the CDR3, the full variable domain is DVKVTQSSRYLVKRTGEKVFLECVQDMDHENMFWYRQDPGLGLRLIYFSYDVKMKEKGDIPEGYSVSREKKERFSLILESASTNQTSMYLCASSQYGQVGSPLHFGNGTRLTVT.

The chain joins TRBV6-4 to TRBJ2-1, with a weak D call TRBD1 (5 bases). Germline V CDR1 and CDR2: MRHNA, SNTAGT. V was trimmed by 0 bases and J by 12 bases, leaving 12 bases between them. The CDR3 loop spans 13 amino acids. In DNA, the CDR3 is TGTGCCAGCAGTGACTCCGGCAGGGTTCGGCAGTTCTTC. This encodes CASSDSGRVRQFF.

This chain connects TRBV29-1 to TRBJ2-7; TRBD1 matches at 9 bases. The CDR3 runs to 15 residues. Germline V gene data show CDR1 as SQVTM and CDR2 as ANQGSEA. V shed 6 bases and J 1 base; nucleotides not matched to a gene: 10. CDR3 DNA sequence: TGCAGCGTAAAAGCACAGGGGGCAGGGTCCTACGAGCAGTACTTC. This gives the protein CSVKAQGAGSYEQYF.

This chain uses TRBV5-6 with TRBJ1-1, with D hard to call. The length of the CDR3 is 12 residues. Germline loops: CDR1 SGHDT, CDR2 YYEEEE. Trimming pared 1 base from V and 5 bases from J, leaving 6 bases between. CDR3 in amino acids: CASSLPGTEAFF. DNA for the CDR3: TGTGCCAGCAGCTTGCCGGGGACTGAAGCTTTCTTT.

This sequence joins TRBV10-3 and TRBJ2-5; D is unresolved. This CDR3 is 11 amino acids long. Germline CDR1 and CDR2: ENHRY and SYGVKD. The ends were cut back, 2 bases at V and 5 bases at J, with 3 bases in the middle. DNA of the CDR3: TGTGCCATCAGTGAGGCGGAGACCCAGTACTTC. Encoded protein: CAISEAETQYF.

The genes are TRBV2 and TRBJ2-7; 11 bases align to TRBD1. The length of the CDR3 is 15 residues. Germline CDR1 and CDR2: SNHLY and FYNNEI. V was clipped by 5 bases and J by 3 bases; unmatched bases: 6. CDR3: CASSTGQGAVYEQYF. In nucleotides, the CDR3 is TGTGCCAGCAGTACCGGACAGGGGGCGGTCTACGAGCAGTACTTC.

V is TRBV28 and J is TRBJ1-5, with D unresolved. This CDR3 spans 15 amino acids. The ends were cut back, 5 bases at V and 3 bases at J, with 14 bases in the middle. Germline lookup yields CDR1 MDHEN and CDR2 SYDVKM. Here the CDR3 reads CASSPLGGYNQPQHF. CDR3 coding DNA: TGTGCCAGCAGTCCCCTTGGAGGATACAATCAGCCCCAGCATTTT.

The J gene is TRBJ2-3, the V gene TRBV4-2; 9 bases are a match to TRBD1. With V trimmed by 1 base and J by 0 bases, 5 bases remained unmatched. CDR1 and CDR2 from the germline V gene are LGHNA and YNFKEQ. The CDR3 runs 17 residues. CDR3: CASSQVQQGASTDTQYF. DNA for the CDR3: TGTGCCAGCAGCCAAGTACAACAGGGGGCGAGCACAGATACGCAGTATTTT.

The chain is built from TRBV7-2 and TRBJ1-1; D is unresolved. Deletions cut 1 base from V and 7 bases from J, with 13 bases between. Germline V CDR1 and CDR2: SGHTA, FQGNSA. This CDR3 has 14 residues. The CDR3 reads CASSLGQANGEAFF. In DNA form, the CDR3 reads TGTGCCAGCAGCTTAGGCCAGGCGAACGGTGAAGCTTTCTTT.

This clone occurred once. The chain is built from TRBV27 and TRBJ2-1; 8 nucleotides line up with TRBD1. V was clipped by 2 bases and J by 12 bases; unmatched bases: 12. The CDR3 is 15 amino acids. Germline CDR1 is MNHEY and CDR2 is SMNVEV (reference sequence). CDR3 protein: CASSLGDRGRLPQFF. In nucleotides, the CDR3 is TGTGCCAGCAGTTTAGGAGACAGGGGACGGTTGCCGCAGTTCTTC.

This rearrangement joins TRBV18 to TRBJ2-5, with TRBD1 identical over 9 bases. This CDR3 spans 15 amino acids. Germline V gene sequence: CDR1 KGHSH, CDR2 LQKENI. V shed 6 bases and J 9 bases; nucleotides not matched to a gene: 14. The CDR3 here is CASSPSSGTGKAQYF. As DNA, the CDR3 is TGTGCCAGCTCGCCCTCCTCCGGGACAGGGAAAGCCCAGTACTTC.

This chain joins TRBV19 and TRBJ1-1, with D possibly matching TRBD1 (5 bases). CDR1 is LNHDA and CDR2 is SQIVND in the germline V gene (reference sequence). The CDR3 contains 14 residues. V was shortened by 3 bases and J by 8 bases, with 16 bases between the two germline ends. The CDR3 DNA reads TGTGCCAGTAGTATCTGGGGTGGGCAGGGCGAAGCTTTCTTT. Amino acid sequence: CASSIWGGQGEAFF.

The V gene is TRBV19, the J gene TRBJ1-6; D is ambiguous. The CDR3 has 15 residues. Per germline, CDR1 LNHDA and CDR2 SQIVND (reference sequence). Trimming removed 7 bases at V and 10 bases at J, with 20 bases between. The CDR3 nucleotides are TGTGCCAGTATGCGGACGTCTGGAGGCGGGTCACCCCTCCACTTT. This sequence encodes CASMRTSGGGSPLHF.

This clone was recorded a few times. The chain employs TRBV7-2 and TRBJ1-5, with 8 bases lining up with TRBD1. V gave up 5 bases and J gave up 7 bases; unmatched junction bases: 10. Germline assignment: CDR1 SGHTA and CDR2 FQGNSA. The CDR3 is made up of 15 amino acids. CDR3: CASSTRTGREQPQHF. Written as DNA, the CDR3 is TGTGCCAGCAGCACACGGACAGGGCGTGAGCAGCCCCAGCATTTT.

This chain links TRBV9 with TRBJ1-1, with D unresolved. The CDR3 consists of 13 residues. Germline values: CDR1 SGDLS, CDR2 YYNGEE. Trimming left V 4 bases short and J 6 bases short, with 13 bases between. CDR3 region: CASSPRPVAEAFF. DNA for the CDR3: TGTGCCAGCAGCCCTCGCCCGGTGGCTGAAGCTTTCTTT.

This clone appeared once. The J gene is TRBJ2-7, the V gene TRBV7-9, with D possibly matching TRBD2 (7 bases). Between the trimmed V and J ends, which lost 0 bases and 4 bases, there was a span of 10 bases. CDR3 length: 14 residues. The germline V gene encodes CDR1 SEHNR and CDR2 FQNEAQ (reference sequence). The CDR3 spells CASSLAGGQYEQYF. The CDR3, as DNA: TGTGCCAGCAGCTTAGCGGGGGGGCAATACGAGCAGTACTTC.

The chain couples TRBV5-1 to TRBJ1-2; a weak D match, TRBD1 (6 bases). Per the germline V gene, CDR1 is SGHRS and CDR2 is YFSETQ. The CDR3 runs to 15 residues. Between the trimmed V and J ends, which lost 0 bases and 4 bases, there was a span of 13 bases. CDR3 DNA: TGCGCCAGCAGCTTGGCATGGGGGCAAGTCTATGGCTACACCTTC. This sequence encodes CASSLAWGQVYGYTF. Variable domain in full (rest from reference TRBV5-1 and TRBJ1-2): KAGVTQTPRYLIKTRGQQVTLSCSPISGHRSVSWYQQTPGQGLQFLFEYFSETQRNKGNFPGRFSGRQFSNSRSEMNVSTLELGDSALYLCASSLAWGQVYGYTFGSGTRLTVV.

The chain has TRBV30 and TRBJ1-2, with 9 bases lining up with TRBD1. The germline gives CDR1 GTSNPN, CDR2 SVGIG (reference sequence). Unmatched junction bases numbered 9, after V lost 2 bases and J lost 2 bases. The CDR3 contains 16 residues. Written as DNA, the CDR3 is TGTGCCTGGAGTCAAAGCGCCGGGACAGGGAACTATGGCTACACCTTC. Amino acid sequence: CAWSQSAGTGNYGYTF.

This sequence joins TRBV7-9 and TRBJ1-1, with a possible D match to TRBD1 (6 bases). From germline, CDR1 is SEHNR and CDR2 FQNEAQ (reference sequence). V was clipped by 2 bases and J by 7 bases, with 17 bases between them. CDR3 size: 15 residues. The CDR3 loop is CASSLRGGREVEAFF. The DNA of the CDR3 is TGTGCCAGCAGCTTAAGAGGGGGGCGGGAGGTTGAAGCTTTCTTT.

V gene TRBV5-1 combines with J gene TRBJ1-3; D possibly corresponds to TRBD1 (5 bases). The CDR3 contains 14 residues. The V end lost 0 bases, the J end lost 2 bases, and 6 bases lay between the germline ends. CDR1 and CDR2 from the germline V gene are SGHRS and YFSETQ. The CDR3 spells CASSLAGAGNTIYF. The CDR3 region has the DNA TGCGCCAGCAGCTTGGCGGGGGCTGGAAACACCATATATTTT.